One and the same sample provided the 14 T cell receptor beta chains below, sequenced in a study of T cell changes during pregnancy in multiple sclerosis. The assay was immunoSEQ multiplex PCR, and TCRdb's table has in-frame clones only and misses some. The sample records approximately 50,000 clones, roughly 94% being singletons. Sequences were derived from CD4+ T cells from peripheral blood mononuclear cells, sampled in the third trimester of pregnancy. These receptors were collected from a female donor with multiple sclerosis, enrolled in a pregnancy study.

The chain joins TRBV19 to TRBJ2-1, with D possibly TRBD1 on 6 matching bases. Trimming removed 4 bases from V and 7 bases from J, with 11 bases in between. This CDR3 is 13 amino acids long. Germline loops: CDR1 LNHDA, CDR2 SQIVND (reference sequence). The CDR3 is CASSKWGPNEQFF. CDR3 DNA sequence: TGTGCCAGTAGTAAGTGGGGGCCGAATGAGCAGTTCTTC.

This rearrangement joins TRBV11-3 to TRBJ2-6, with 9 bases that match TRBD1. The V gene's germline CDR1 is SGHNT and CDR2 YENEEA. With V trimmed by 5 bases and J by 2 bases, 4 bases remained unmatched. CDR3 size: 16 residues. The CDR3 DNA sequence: TGTGCCAGCAGCCCCCGGACAGGGGCTGGGGCCAACGTCCTGACTTTC. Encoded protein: CASSPRTGAGANVLTF.

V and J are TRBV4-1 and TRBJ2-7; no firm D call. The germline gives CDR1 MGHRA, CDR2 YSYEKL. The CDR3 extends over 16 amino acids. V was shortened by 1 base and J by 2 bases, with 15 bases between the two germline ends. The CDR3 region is CASSQANPSGAYEQYF. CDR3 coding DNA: TGCGCCAGCAGCCAAGCGAATCCTAGTGGTGCCTACGAGCAGTACTTC.

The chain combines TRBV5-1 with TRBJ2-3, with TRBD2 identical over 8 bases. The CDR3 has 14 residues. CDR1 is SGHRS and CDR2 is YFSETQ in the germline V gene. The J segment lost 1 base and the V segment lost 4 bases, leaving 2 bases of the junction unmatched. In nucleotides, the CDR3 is TGCGCCAGCAGCCGGACTAGCCGCACAGATACGCAGTATTTT. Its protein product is CASSRTSRTDTQYF.

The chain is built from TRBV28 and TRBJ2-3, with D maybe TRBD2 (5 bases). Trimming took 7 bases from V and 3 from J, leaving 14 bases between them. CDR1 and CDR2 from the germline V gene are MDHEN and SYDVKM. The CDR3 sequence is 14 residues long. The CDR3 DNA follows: TGTGCCAGCAACCCGGACGGCGGGACAGATACGCAGTATTTT. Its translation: CASNPDGGTDTQYF.

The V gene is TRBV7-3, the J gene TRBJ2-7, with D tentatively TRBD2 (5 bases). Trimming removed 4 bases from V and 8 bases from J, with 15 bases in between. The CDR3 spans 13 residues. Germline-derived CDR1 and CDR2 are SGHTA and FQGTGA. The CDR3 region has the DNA TGTGCCAGCAGCTCATCGGGGTCCTCGCAGCAGTACTTC. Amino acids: CASSSSGSSQQYF.

CDR3 sequence reads: CASSRDRGRVFDIDGYTF. In DNA form, the CDR3 reads TGCGCCAGCAGCCGGGACAGGGGGCGCGTATTCGACATAGATGGCTACACCTTC. The chain is built from TRBV5-1 and TRBJ1-2; 12 nucleotides line up with TRBD1. The CDR3 covers 18 residues. The V gene end was trimmed by 4 bases and the J gene end by 6 bases; junction bases not matched to a gene: 16. CDR1 is SGHRS, CDR2 YFSETQ, per germline. Full variable domain (rest looked up from reference TRBV5-1 and TRBJ1-2): KAGVTQTPRYLIKTRGQQVTLSCSPISGHRSVSWYQQTPGQGLQFLFEYFSETQRNKGNFPGRFSGRQFSNSRSEMNVSTLELGDSALYLCASSRDRGRVFDIDGYTFGSGTRLTVV.

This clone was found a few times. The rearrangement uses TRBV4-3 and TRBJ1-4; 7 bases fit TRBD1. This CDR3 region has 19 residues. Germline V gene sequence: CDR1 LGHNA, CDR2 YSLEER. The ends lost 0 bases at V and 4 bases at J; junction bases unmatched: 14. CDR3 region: CASSQDLSPWTGNNEKLFF. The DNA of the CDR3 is TGCGCCAGCAGCCAAGATCTTTCCCCATGGACAGGAAATAATGAAAAACTGTTTTTT.

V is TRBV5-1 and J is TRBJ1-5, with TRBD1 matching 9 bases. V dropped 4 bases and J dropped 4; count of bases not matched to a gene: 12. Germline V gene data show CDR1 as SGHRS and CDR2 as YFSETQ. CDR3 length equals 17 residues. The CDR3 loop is CASSASPGTGINQPQHF. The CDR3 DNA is TGCGCCAGCAGCGCTTCTCCCGGGACAGGGATTAATCAGCCCCAGCATTTT.

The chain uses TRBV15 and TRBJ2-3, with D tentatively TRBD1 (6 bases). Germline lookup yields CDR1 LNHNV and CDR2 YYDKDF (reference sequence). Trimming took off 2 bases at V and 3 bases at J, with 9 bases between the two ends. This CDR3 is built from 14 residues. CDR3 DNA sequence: TGTGCCACCAGCAGAAGGGACATTACAGATACGCAGTATTTT. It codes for CATSRRDITDTQYF.

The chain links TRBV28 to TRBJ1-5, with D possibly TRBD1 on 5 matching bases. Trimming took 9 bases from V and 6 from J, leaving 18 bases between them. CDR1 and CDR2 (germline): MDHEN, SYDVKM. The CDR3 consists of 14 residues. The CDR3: CASTRGSVVQPQHF. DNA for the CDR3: TGTGCCAGTACTCGGGGGTCCGTTGTTCAGCCCCAGCATTTT.

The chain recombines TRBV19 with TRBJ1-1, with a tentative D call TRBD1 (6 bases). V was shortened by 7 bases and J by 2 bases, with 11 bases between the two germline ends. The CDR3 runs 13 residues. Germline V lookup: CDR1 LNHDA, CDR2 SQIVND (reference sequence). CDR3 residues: CASTRQENTEAFF. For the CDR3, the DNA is TGTGCCAGTACCCGACAGGAAAACACTGAAGCTTTCTTT. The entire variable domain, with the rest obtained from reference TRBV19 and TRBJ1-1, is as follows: DGGITQSPKYLFRKEGQNVTLSCEQNLNHDAMYWYRQDPGQGLRLIYYSQIVNDFQKGDIAEGYSVSREKKESFPLTVTSAQKNPTAFYLCASTRQENTEAFFGQGTRLTVV.

The CDR3 sequence is CASHIHDGRETQYF. CDR3 coding DNA: TGTGCCAGCCACATACATGACGGGAGAGAGACCCAGTACTTC. The rearrangement uses TRBV2 and TRBJ2-5; TRBD2 might be the D (6 bases). This CDR3 has 14 residues. V was shortened by 8 bases and J by 4 bases, with 17 bases between the two germline ends. Per the germline V gene, CDR1 is SNHLY and CDR2 is FYNNEI.

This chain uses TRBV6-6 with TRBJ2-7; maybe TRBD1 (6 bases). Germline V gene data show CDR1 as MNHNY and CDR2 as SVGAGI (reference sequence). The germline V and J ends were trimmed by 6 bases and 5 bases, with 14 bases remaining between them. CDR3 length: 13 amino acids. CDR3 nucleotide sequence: TGTGCCAGCAGACGCGGACAGTCCCACGAGCAGTACTTC. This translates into CASRRGQSHEQYF.